This T cell receptor (beta chain) was found in a study of T-cell reconstitution after alpha-beta-depleted transplantation in children. TCRbeta library construction was performed incorporating unique molecular identifiers. TCRdb passed the PCR reads through MiXCR, listing each CDR3 protein once. The sample includes a few hundred thousand distinct CDR3 sequences, under 20% seen only once; the top ten take around 30%. Trimming took 3 bases from V and 5 from J, leaving 9 bases between them. The CDR3 contains 13 residues. From germline, CDR1 is SGHRS and CDR2 YFSETQ. The genes are TRBV5-1 and TRBJ2-1; perhaps TRBD1 as D (5 bases). The specimen comprised PBMCs, mostly from graft donor cells, sampled 360 days after TCRalphabeta/CD19-depleted stem cell transplant. The receptor was isolated from a boy less than two years old who had a stem cell transplant for Wiskott-Aldrich syndrome, so the T cells may come from the graft donor. The CDR3 DNA sequence: TGCGCCAGCAGCTCTGGGGCCCACAATGAGCAGTTCTTC. Its translation: CASSSGAHNEQFF.